This T cell receptor beta chain was recovered during a study of neurological immune-mediated disorders. One entry per CDR3 protein results from TCRdb running MiXCR on the 5' RACE reads. The sample contains more than 75,000 distinct CDR3 sequences, approximately 5% of which appear only once. This clonotype was counted at least ten times. Trimming removed 1 base at V and 5 bases at J, with 13 bases between. The CDR3 is 15 residues long. Per germline, CDR1 SGHRS and CDR2 YFSETQ. The chain recombines TRBV5-1 with TRBJ2-1; D is perhaps TRBD1 (6 bases). Sample: PBMCs. The TCR comes from a woman in her 30s with multiple sclerosis. CDR3 bases: TGCGCCAGCAGCTTGCAGGGGCGCGAGGACAATGAGCAGTTCTTC. It codes for CASSLQGREDNEQFF.